The 23 T cell receptor beta chains presented below share a single source sample, sequenced in a study of T-cell reconstitution after alpha-beta-depleted transplantation in children. TCRbeta library preparation incorporated unique molecular identifiers. TCRdb redid the calling of the PCR reads with MiXCR, one entry per CDR3 protein. Of hundreds of thousands of distinct CDR3 sequences in the sample, around 13% were seen once. The starting material was PBMCs, obtained before TCRalphabeta/CD19-depleted stem cell transplant. The receptors derive from a girl aged 2 to 10 with congenital amegakaryocytic thrombocytopenia, due to receive a stem cell transplant.

Remarks on this clonotype: A read error is possible here, since a much larger clone lies one base away. This likely comes from a read error, as the CDR3 has no conserved phenylalanine or tryptophan at its end. The chain combines TRBV20-1 with TRBJ2-3, with 7 nucleotides matching TRBD1. J lost 10 bases, V lost 5 bases, and 15 bases had no gene match. The CDR3 has 14 residues. The germline V gene encodes CDR1 DFQATT and CDR2 SNEGSKA (reference sequence). CDR3 in DNA: TGCAGTGCTCCACCCCGGACAGGTTGGGAGTCGCAGTATCTT. This gives the protein CSAPPRTGWESQYL.

Turning to this clonotype: A much larger clone lies one base from this, so it may be a read error. The chain recombines TRBV7-6 with TRBJ2-7; D perhaps matches TRBD2 (5 bases). V was clipped by 0 bases and J by 0 bases, with 15 bases between them. Germline V CDR1 and CDR2: SGHVS, FNYEAQ. The CDR3 has 17 amino acids. The CDR3 coding sequence is TGTGCCAGCAGCTTAGCTGGACCTAGCACCCGCTCCTACGAGCAGTACTTC. Its translation: CASSLAGPSTRSYEQYF. Looking up the rest from reference TRBV7-6 and TRBJ2-7 gives the full variable domain: GAGVSQSPRYKVTKRGQDVALRCDPISGHVSLYWYRQALGQGPEFLTYFNYEAQQDKSGLPNDRFSAERPEGSISTLTIQRTEQRDSAMYRCASSLAGPSTRSYEQYFGPGTRLTVT.

The sample holds many counts of this clonotype. The J gene is TRBJ2-3, the V gene TRBV20-1; 10 bases fit TRBD2. Germline CDR1 DFQATT, CDR2 SNEGSKA (reference sequence). This CDR3 is 17 amino acids long. Germline trimming cut 0 bases from V and 3 bases from J; bases unmatched to any gene: 9. CDR3 sequence (DNA): TGCAGTGCTAGAGACCTGATCCTAGCGGGAGAAACAGATACGCAGTATTTT. This codes for CSARDLILAGETDTQYF.

This clonotype was observed many times. The chain is built from TRBV5-6 and TRBJ2-1; 9 positions match TRBD2. The CDR3 is 18 residues long. The germline gives CDR1 SGHDT, CDR2 YYEEEE. The V and J ends lost 0 bases and 2 bases, in that order; junction bases with no gene match: 9. CDR3 residues: CASSLGREGLGPYNEQFF. Written as DNA, the CDR3 is TGTGCCAGCAGCTTGGGGCGGGAGGGCCTTGGTCCCTACAATGAGCAGTTCTTC.

This clonotype was counted only a few times. This sequence joins TRBV12-3 or TRBV12-4 and TRBJ2-5, with TRBD2 matching 10 bases. The V segment lost 6 bases and the J segment 5 bases; nucleotides outside the gene matches: 3. The CDR3 is 13 residues long. In DNA form, the CDR3 reads TGTGCCAGCAGACTTAGCGGGGGGGAGACCCAGTACTTC. The encoded protein is CASRLSGGETQYF.

The gene calls are TRBV18 and TRBJ1-4; the D gene is possibly TRBD1 (6 bases). The CDR3 is 15 amino acids. The V end was cut by 3 bases, the J end by 7 bases, with 15 bases between. The germline CDR1 and CDR2 sequences are KGHSH and LQKENI. The CDR3 sequence is CASSPRTGAAEKLFF. The CDR3 nucleotides are TGTGCCAGCTCACCTCGTACGGGGGCCGCTGAAAAACTGTTTTTT.

This clonotype turned up a few times. The V gene is TRBV5-6, the J gene TRBJ2-2, with a tentative D call TRBD1 (5 bases). The ends were cut back, 4 bases at V and 6 bases at J, with 10 bases in the middle. CDR3 length equals 13 residues. CDR1 is SGHDT and CDR2 is YYEEEE in the germline V gene. DNA for the CDR3: TGTGCCAGCAGCCTGGGGCCCCCCGGGGAGCTGTTTTTT. Protein product: CASSLGPPGELFF.

This clonotype turned up a few times. V and J are TRBV7-9 and TRBJ2-7; the D gene is possibly TRBD2 (6 bases). V lost 1 base and J 2 bases, leaving 15 bases between the germline ends. Germline CDR1 and CDR2: SEHNR and FQNEAQ (reference sequence). The CDR3 has 16 amino acids. CDR3 coding DNA: TGTGCCAGCAGCTTAGACCGGGACTTGTCACCCTACGAGCAGTACTTC. Translated: CASSLDRDLSPYEQYF.

The chain carries TRBV4-2 and TRBJ2-5; the D gene is possibly TRBD1 (6 bases). Between the trimmed V and J ends, which lost 0 bases and 1 base, there was a span of 9 bases. The CDR3 runs to 15 residues. Germline V gene data show CDR1 as LGHNA and CDR2 as YNFKEQ. This CDR3 is CASSQDRQVQETQYF. CDR3 nucleotides: TGTGCCAGCAGCCAAGACCGACAGGTCCAAGAGACCCAGTACTTC.

The table lists this clonotype with a few counts. The rearrangement links TRBV5-1 to TRBJ2-5, with D possibly being TRBD2 (5 bases). The CDR3 is 15 amino acids. The germline V and J ends were trimmed by 4 bases and 6 bases, with 19 bases remaining between them. Germline V gene lookup returns CDR1 SGHRS and CDR2 YFSETQ. The CDR3 nucleotides are TGCGCCAGCAGCAAACCGAGCGGTGGGTTTAAGACCCAGTACTTC. Protein: CASSKPSGGFKTQYF. The entire variable domain, with the rest obtained from reference TRBV5-1 and TRBJ2-5, is as follows: KAGVTQTPRYLIKTRGQQVTLSCSPISGHRSVSWYQQTPGQGLQFLFEYFSETQRNKGNFPGRFSGRQFSNSRSEMNVSTLELGDSALYLCASSKPSGGFKTQYFGPGTRLLVL.

This clonotype appeared a few times. V and J are TRBV7-2 and TRBJ2-7, with D unresolved. Germline V CDR1 and CDR2: SGHTA, FQGNSA. The V and J ends lost 5 bases and 4 bases respectively, with 9 bases between them. This CDR3 is built from 12 residues. In nucleotides, the CDR3 is TGTGCCAGCAGCGCCACCCGGTACGAGCAGTACTTC. It codes for CASSATRYEQYF. Combining the CDR3 with reference TRBV7-2 and TRBJ2-7 gives the whole variable domain GAGVSQSPSNKVTEKGKDVELRCDPISGHTALYWYRQSLGQGLEFLIYFQGNSAPDKSGLPSDRFSAERTGGSVSTLTIQRTQQEDSAVYLCASSATRYEQYFGPGTRLTVT.

This clonotype appeared many times. This chain's CDR3 is CSARSPRAENYGYTF. The CDR3 DNA sequence: TGCAGTGCTAGATCCCCCCGGGCGGAGAACTATGGCTACACCTTC. The gene calls are TRBV20-1 and TRBJ1-2; D ambiguous. Trimming took 2 bases from V and 2 from J, leaving 15 bases between them. Per germline, CDR1 DFQATT and CDR2 SNEGSKA (reference sequence). The CDR3 is made up of 15 amino acids.

The table lists this clonotype with many counts. The V call is TRBV11-2, the J call TRBJ2-2; D gene ambiguous. V was trimmed by 5 bases and J by 4 bases, leaving 8 bases between them. Per germline, CDR1 SGHAT and CDR2 FQNNGV. The CDR3 has 13 amino acids. The CDR3 coding sequence is TGTGCCAGCAGCGCTTTCGGCACCGGGGAGCTGTTTTTT. Its protein is CASSAFGTGELFF.

This clonotype was seen only a few times. The rearrangement joins TRBV28 to TRBJ2-3, with 8 nucleotides matching TRBD1. CDR1 and CDR2 (germline): MDHEN, SYDVKM. V lost 4 bases, J lost 3 bases, and 12 bases stayed unmatched. There are 17 residues in the CDR3. The CDR3 protein is CASSSLPRTGKTDTQYF. DNA of the CDR3: TGTGCCAGCAGTTCCCTGCCTCGGACAGGGAAGACAGATACGCAGTATTTT. Full variable domain (outside the CDR3, taken from reference TRBV28 and TRBJ2-3): DVKVTQSSRYLVKRTGEKVFLECVQDMDHENMFWYRQDPGLGLRLIYFSYDVKMKEKGDIPEGYSVSREKKERFSLILESASTNQTSMYLCASSSLPRTGKTDTQYFGPGTRLTVL.

This clonotype was counted ten times or more. V gene TRBV24-1 combines with J gene TRBJ2-1; D is unclear. V shed 9 bases and J shed 0 bases, with 14 bases lying between them. Germline V CDR1 and CDR2: KGHDR, SFDVKD. The CDR3 contains 15 residues. Here the CDR3 reads CATSPKRTSYNEQFF. The CDR3 DNA reads TGTGCCACCTCCCCAAAGAGAACCTCCTACAATGAGCAGTTCTTC.

The chain recombines TRBV7-9 with TRBJ1-2; TRBD1 matches at 7 bases. The germline V gene has CDR1 SEHNR and CDR2 FQNEAQ (reference sequence). This CDR3 region has 15 residues. With V trimmed by 5 bases and J by 0 bases, 6 bases remained unmatched. In nucleotides, the CDR3 is TGTGCCAGCAGCCGCGGACAGGCATCTAACTATGGCTACACCTTC. Translated, it gives CASSRGQASNYGYTF.

This clonotype occurred many times. The genes are TRBV5-1 and TRBJ2-4; D may correspond to TRBD1 or TRBD2 (5 bases each). From germline, CDR1 is SGHRS and CDR2 YFSETQ. The CDR3 spans 16 residues. Trimming took off 3 bases at V and 5 bases at J, with 18 bases between the two ends. The CDR3 DNA reads TGCGCCAGCAGCTCCGGGGACGGTCCGACTCAAAACATTCAGTACTTC. It translates to CASSSGDGPTQNIQYF.

Ten or more counts support this clonotype. This chain uses TRBV6-5 with TRBJ1-2; D might be TRBD1 (5 bases). CDR3 length: 14 residues. Germline V gives CDR1 MNHEY, CDR2 SVGAGI. Trimming removed 0 bases from V and 6 bases from J, with 11 bases in between. The CDR3 protein is CASSYSGTLDGYTF. CDR3 DNA sequence: TGTGCCAGCAGTTACTCGGGGACCCTGGATGGCTACACCTTC.

This clonotype was detected many times. This chain uses TRBV11-2 with TRBJ2-3; TRBD2 aligns across 8 bases. V dropped 6 bases and J dropped 7; count of bases not matched to a gene: 15. Germline CDR1 and CDR2: SGHAT and FQNNGV. CDR3 length: 16 amino acids. In nucleotides, the CDR3 is TGTGCCAGCAGACTAGTTGGTGGCGGGAGGTTTTATACGCAGTATTTT. It translates to CASRLVGGGRFYTQYF.

The J gene is TRBJ2-1, the V gene TRBV20-1, with 10 bases aligning to TRBD2. Losses at the gene ends were 0 bases for V and 3 bases for J; bases not matched to a gene: 5. Germline V CDR1 and CDR2: DFQATT, SNEGSKA (reference sequence). The CDR3 is 16 amino acids. The CDR3 reads CSARDTSGNYYNEQFF. The CDR3 DNA sequence: TGCAGTGCTAGAGATACTAGCGGGAATTACTACAATGAGCAGTTCTTC.

This clonotype appeared a few times. The chain combines TRBV20-1 with TRBJ2-7; 10 bases line up with TRBD2. Germline assignment: CDR1 DFQATT and CDR2 SNEGSKA (reference sequence). The CDR3 totals 15 residues. V lost 2 bases, J lost 4 bases, and 8 bases stayed unmatched. CDR3 protein: CSARIPGTSEYEQYF. CDR3 coding DNA: TGCAGTGCTAGAATACCCGGGACTAGCGAATACGAGCAGTACTTC.

Only a few counts were recorded for this clonotype. This chain uses TRBV28 with TRBJ1-4, with TRBD1 matching 10 bases. Germline CDR1 MDHEN, CDR2 SYDVKM. This CDR3 region has 14 residues. The J segment lost 5 bases and the V segment lost 6 bases, leaving 3 bases of the junction unmatched. The CDR3 sequence is CASRPGQGNEKLFF. The CDR3 DNA reads TGTGCCAGCAGGCCGGGACAGGGGAATGAAAAACTGTTTTTT.

This clonotype was seen repeatedly, ten times or more. The chain links TRBV5-5 to TRBJ2-7; 7 nucleotides agree with TRBD2. This CDR3 spans 15 amino acids. The germline gives CDR1 SGHKS, CDR2 YYEKEE (reference sequence). J gave up 0 bases and V 2 bases, and 5 bases lay outside the gene matches. In DNA, the CDR3 is TGTGCCAGCAGCTTTGCGGGGGAATCCTCCTACGAGCAGTACTTC. Translated: CASSFAGESSYEQYF.